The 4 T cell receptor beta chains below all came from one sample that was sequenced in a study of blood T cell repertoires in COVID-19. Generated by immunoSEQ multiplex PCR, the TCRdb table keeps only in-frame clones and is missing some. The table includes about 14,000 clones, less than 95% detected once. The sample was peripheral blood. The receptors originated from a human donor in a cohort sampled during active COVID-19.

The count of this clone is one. DNA for the CDR3: TGTGCCAGCAGCCATTCGGCGGCCTATGGCTACACCTTC. Translated, it gives CASSHSAAYGYTF. V and J are TRBV14 and TRBJ1-2; D remains unclear. CDR1 is SGHDN and CDR2 is FVKESK in the germline V gene. CDR3 size: 13 residues. The V and J ends lost 3 bases and 4 bases respectively, with 9 bases between them. The entire variable domain, with the rest obtained from reference TRBV14 and TRBJ1-2, is as follows: EAGVTQFPSHSVIEKGQTVTLRCDPISGHDNLYWYRRVMGKEIKFLLHFVKESKQDESGMPNNRFLAERTGGTYSTLKVQPAELEDSGVYFCASSHSAAYGYTFGSGTRLTVV.

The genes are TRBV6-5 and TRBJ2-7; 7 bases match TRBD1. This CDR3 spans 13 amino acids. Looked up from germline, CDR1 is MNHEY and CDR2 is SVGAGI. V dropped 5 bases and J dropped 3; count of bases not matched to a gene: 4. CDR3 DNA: TGTGCCAGCAGTAGACAGGGAGACTACGAGCAGTACTTC. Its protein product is CASSRQGDYEQYF.

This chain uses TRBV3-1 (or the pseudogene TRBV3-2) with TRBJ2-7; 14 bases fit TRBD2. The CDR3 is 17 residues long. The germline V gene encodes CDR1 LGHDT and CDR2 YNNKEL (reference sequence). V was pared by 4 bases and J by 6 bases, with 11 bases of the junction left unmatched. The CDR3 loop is CASSPGLAGVSNAEQYF. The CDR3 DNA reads TGTGCCAGCAGCCCGGGACTAGCGGGAGTAAGTAACGCCGAGCAGTACTTC.

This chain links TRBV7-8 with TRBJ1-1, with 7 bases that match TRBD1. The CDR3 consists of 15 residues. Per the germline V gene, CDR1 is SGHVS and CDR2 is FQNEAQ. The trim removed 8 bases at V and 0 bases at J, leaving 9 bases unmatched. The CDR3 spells CASLGDSRLNTEAFF. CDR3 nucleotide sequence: TGTGCCAGCCTGGGGGACAGCCGTCTGAACACTGAAGCTTTCTTT.